This entry lists 15 T cell receptor beta chains sequenced from one sample in a study of memory CD4+ T cells and cytomegalovirus serostatus. Single viable CD3+CD4+CD8-CD45RO+ cells were sorted as the memory CD4+ T cells. Repertoires were generated with immunoSEQ multiplex PCR, while TCRdb's copy carries only in-frame clones and drops some. The table shows around 60,000 clones, with 82% occurring only once. The sample consisted of memory CD4+ T cells from blood. All receptors come from an adult in good health and CMV-seronegative. Some clones in this sample may be carry-over from other donors' samples.

The V call is TRBV5-1, the J call TRBJ1-1; D gene uncertain. Germline values: CDR1 SGHRS, CDR2 YFSETQ. This CDR3 contains 13 residues. Trimming took 4 bases from V and 1 from J, leaving 8 bases between them. The CDR3 DNA sequence: TGCGCCAGCAGCCCCGACACGAACACTGAAGCTTTCTTT. Its protein product is CASSPDTNTEAFF.

V and J are TRBV5-1 and TRBJ2-7; D is possibly TRBD1 (7 bases). The CDR3 contains 14 residues. Germline V gene lookup returns CDR1 SGHRS and CDR2 YFSETQ. Trimming left V 3 bases short and J 4 bases short, with 14 bases between. Here the CDR3 DNA reads TGCGCCAGCAGCTCACTCCCAGGGGGGTACGAGCAGTACTTC. Protein sequence: CASSSLPGGYEQYF.

This clone was seen a few times. The rearrangement links TRBV19 to TRBJ1-1; no firm D call. The germline V and J ends were trimmed by 1 base and 5 bases, with 11 bases remaining between them. The germline V gene encodes CDR1 LNHDA and CDR2 SQIVND (reference sequence). The CDR3 has 14 residues. CDR3 protein: CASSIGLGSTEAFF. The DNA for the CDR3 is TGTGCCAGTAGTATAGGTCTGGGTTCGACTGAAGCTTTCTTT.

This chain joins TRBV7-6 and TRBJ2-5; no reliable D call. Trimming shortened V by 1 base and J by 4 bases, and 13 bases separated the two germline ends. CDR1 is SGHVS and CDR2 is FNYEAQ in the germline V gene. The CDR3 is 15 residues long. CDR3 nucleotide sequence: TGTGCCAGCAGCTTAGTTTCCGCAGGCGGAGAGACCCAGTACTTC. It specifies CASSLVSAGGETQYF.

The chain combines TRBV28 with TRBJ2-7; TRBD1 matches at 9 bases. Germline values: CDR1 MDHEN, CDR2 SYDVKM. This CDR3 contains 15 residues. The V and J ends lost 6 bases and 6 bases, in that order; junction bases with no gene match: 12. The CDR3 DNA follows: TGTGCCAGCAGCCCCGCCGGGACAGGGTTGGCCGAGCAGTACTTC. It is translated as CASSPAGTGLAEQYF.

This clone was seen more than once but under ten times. V is TRBV5-4 and J is TRBJ1-1; weak D call: TRBD1 (5 bases). V lost 2 bases, J lost 0 bases, and 8 bases lay in between. Germline loops: CDR1 SGHNT, CDR2 YYREEE (reference sequence). CDR3 length equals 14 residues. The CDR3 DNA follows: TGTGCCAGCAGCTTAGGGACGGTGAACACTGAAGCTTTCTTT. Protein sequence: CASSLGTVNTEAFF.

The V and J genes are TRBV14 and TRBJ1-2; D perhaps matches TRBD1 (5 bases). This CDR3 contains 13 residues. Germline V CDR1 and CDR2: SGHDN, FVKESK. V lost 1 base and J lost 4, with 7 bases in between. CDR3 DNA: TGTGCCAGCAGCCAAGCCAGGGCCTATGGCTACACCTTC. Its translation is CASSQARAYGYTF.

The chain recombines TRBV5-1 with TRBJ1-4; 9 nucleotides line up with TRBD1. With V trimmed by 1 base and J by 7 bases, 8 bases remained unmatched. Germline CDR1 is SGHRS and CDR2 is YFSETQ. The CDR3 length is 16 residues. CDR3 nucleotide sequence: TGCGCCAGCAGCTTGACCTACACAGGGGGCGTTGAAAAACTGTTTTTT. It codes for CASSLTYTGGVEKLFF.

This clone has just a few counts. The V call is TRBV5-1, the J call TRBJ2-6; TRBD1 aligns across 9 bases. The CDR3 length is 18 residues. Germline CDR1 reads SGHRS; CDR2 reads YFSETQ. The V gene end was trimmed by 4 bases and the J gene end by 0 bases; junction bases not matched to a gene: 8. CDR3 coding DNA: TGCGCCAGCAGCCCTTTGGACAGGGGACTCTCTGGGGCCAACGTCCTGACTTTC. It specifies CASSPLDRGLSGANVLTF.

The chain links TRBV30 to TRBJ1-2; 7 nucleotides agree with TRBD1. Germline assignment: CDR1 GTSNPN and CDR2 SVGIG (reference sequence). Unmatched junction bases numbered 4, after V lost 3 bases and J lost 3 bases. The CDR3 consists of 13 residues. CDR3 in amino acids: CAWSPDRDYGYTF. CDR3 bases: TGTGCCTGGAGCCCCGACAGGGACTATGGCTACACCTTC.

The chain joins TRBV6-6 to TRBJ2-7, with 8 bases identical to TRBD2. This CDR3 is built from 13 residues. Germline-derived CDR1 and CDR2 are MNHNY and SVGAGI (reference sequence). V trimming: 6 bases; J trimming: 3 bases; junction bases outside the gene matches: 4. The CDR3 nucleotides are TGTGCCAGCAGCTTCGGGACTAGCTACGAGCAGTACTTC. Translation: CASSFGTSYEQYF.

The chain couples TRBV5-6 to TRBJ1-1, with D unresolved. Germline CDR1 and CDR2: SGHDT and YYEEEE. CDR3 length: 17 amino acids. The V end lost 4 bases, the J end lost 4 bases, and 23 bases lay between the germline ends. CDR3 coding DNA: TGTGCCAGCAGCACCTACCATGGTGAACGGATGGGCACTGAAGCTTTCTTT. This codes for CASSTYHGERMGTEAFF.

The chain combines TRBV7-2 with TRBJ2-2; maybe TRBD1 (6 bases). The V gene's germline CDR1 is SGHTA and CDR2 FQGNSA. The CDR3 loop spans 15 amino acids. V lost 2 bases to trimming and J lost 1 base, with 8 bases between them. The CDR3 nucleotides are TGTGCCAGCAGCTTATGGGGACAGAACACCGGGGAGCTGTTTTTT. Residues: CASSLWGQNTGELFF. The full variable domain, in which reference TRBV7-2 and TRBJ2-2 provide the parts outside the CDR3, is GAGVSQSPSNKVTEKGKDVELRCDPISGHTALYWYRQSLGQGLEFLIYFQGNSAPDKSGLPSDRFSAERTGGSVSTLTIQRTQQEDSAVYLCASSLWGQNTGELFFGEGSRLTVL.

This clone has only a few counts. The V call is TRBV28, the J call TRBJ2-7; 9 nucleotides line up with TRBD2. The germline CDR1 and CDR2 sequences are MDHEN and SYDVKM. This CDR3 spans 14 amino acids. Losses at the gene ends were 3 bases for V and 2 bases for J; bases not matched to a gene: 2. CDR3 protein: CASSFAGGAYEQYF. The CDR3, as DNA: TGTGCCAGCAGTTTCGCGGGAGGGGCCTACGAGCAGTACTTC.

V is TRBV30 and J is TRBJ1-1; D perhaps matches TRBD1 (5 bases). V lost 5 bases and J lost 0, with 7 bases in between. Germline V gene lookup returns CDR1 GTSNPN and CDR2 SVGIG (reference sequence). This CDR3 region has 12 residues. In nucleotides, the CDR3 is TGTGCCTGGGGGGGGATGAACACTGAAGCTTTCTTT. Translation gives CAWGGMNTEAFF.